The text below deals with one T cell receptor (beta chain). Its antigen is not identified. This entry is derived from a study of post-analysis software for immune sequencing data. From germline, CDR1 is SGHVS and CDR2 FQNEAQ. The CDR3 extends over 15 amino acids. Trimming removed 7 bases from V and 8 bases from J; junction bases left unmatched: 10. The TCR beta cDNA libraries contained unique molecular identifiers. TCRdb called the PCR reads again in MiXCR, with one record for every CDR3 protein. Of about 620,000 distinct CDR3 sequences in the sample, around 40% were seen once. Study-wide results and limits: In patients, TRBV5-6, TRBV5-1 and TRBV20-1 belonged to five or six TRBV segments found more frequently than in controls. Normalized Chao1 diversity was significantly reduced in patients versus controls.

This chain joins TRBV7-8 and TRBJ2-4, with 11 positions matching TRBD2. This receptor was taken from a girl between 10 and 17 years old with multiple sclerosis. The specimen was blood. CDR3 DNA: TGTGCCAGCAACGGACTAGCGGGCGGGAGGGACATTCAGTACTTC. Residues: CASNGLAGGRDIQYF.